A single sample gave rise to the 7 T cell receptor beta chains below, sequenced in a study of blood T cell repertoires in COVID-19. Here immunoSEQ multiplex PCR was the method, and the copy in TCRdb shows in-frame clones only, minus some. The sample lists 200,000 to 250,000 clones, 80% occurring once. Input material: peripheral blood. The receptor source for this set is a human donor in a cohort sampled during active COVID-19.

The rearrangement links TRBV25-1 to TRBJ2-1; 9 nucleotides line up with TRBD2. V gave up 5 bases and J gave up 6 bases; unmatched junction bases: 8. The CDR3 covers 15 residues. Germline V lookup: CDR1 MGHDK, CDR2 SYGVNS. The CDR3 here is CASSQPGLAFNEQFF. The CDR3 nucleotides are TGTGCCAGCAGTCAGCCGGGACTAGCTTTCAATGAGCAGTTCTTC.

This chain joins TRBV19 and TRBJ1-2, with 7 bases matching TRBD1. V shed 5 bases, J shed 3 bases, and the junction held 6 bases outside the gene matches. The germline V gene has CDR1 LNHDA and CDR2 SQIVND (reference sequence). CDR3 length: 14 residues. CDR3 protein: CASSLTGFDYGYTF. The CDR3 nucleotides read TGTGCCAGTAGTCTGACAGGGTTTGACTATGGCTACACCTTC.

The J gene is TRBJ1-1, the V gene TRBV9; D not resolved. Trimming stripped 0 bases from V and 1 base from J, with 10 bases between. Germline-derived CDR1 and CDR2 are SGDLS and YYNGEE. CDR3 length: 15 residues. The CDR3 reads CASSVAQTENTEAFF. The CDR3 DNA is TGTGCCAGCAGCGTAGCACAGACCGAGAACACTGAAGCTTTCTTT.

The chain uses TRBV4-2 and TRBJ1-4; 9 bases map to TRBD1. With V trimmed by 1 base and J by 8 bases, 5 bases remained unmatched. Germline CDR1 reads LGHNA; CDR2 reads YNFKEQ. The length of the CDR3 is 15 residues. CDR3 sequence: CASSQGTGVGEKLFF. CDR3 nucleotide sequence: TGTGCCAGCAGCCAAGGGACAGGGGTCGGAGAAAAACTGTTTTTT.

The chain links TRBV11-2 to TRBJ2-7; perhaps TRBD1 as D (5 bases). V lost 5 bases and J lost 1, with 12 bases in between. The CDR3 runs to 14 residues. The V gene's germline CDR1 is SGHAT and CDR2 FQNNGV. The chain's CDR3 is CASSADILSYEQYF. CDR3 sequence (DNA): TGTGCCAGCAGCGCGGACATACTATCCTACGAGCAGTACTTC.

The chain uses TRBV4-2 and TRBJ2-3; a possible D gene is TRBD2 (5 bases). Trimming stripped 1 base from V and 1 base from J, with 9 bases between. The CDR3 contains 15 residues. Germline-derived CDR1 and CDR2 are LGHNA and YNFKEQ. This chain's CDR3 is CASSQVLRGTDTQYF. The CDR3 DNA reads as TGTGCCAGCAGCCAAGTGCTGCGGGGCACAGATACGCAGTATTTT.

Points on this clone: This specimen includes other DNA sequences encoding the same CDR3. The V call is TRBV5-1, the J call TRBJ2-7, with 7 nucleotides matching TRBD2. The CDR3 length is 14 residues. Germline assignment: CDR1 SGHRS and CDR2 YFSETQ. Losses at the gene ends were 0 bases for V and 1 base for J; bases not matched to a gene: 1. The CDR3 is CASSLGRGSYEQYF. For the CDR3, the DNA is TGCGCCAGCAGCTTGGGGCGGGGGTCCTACGAGCAGTACTTC.